The sequence of this T cell receptor (beta chain) was determined in a study of T cells in Graves' hyperthyroidism and ophthalmopathy. Study-wide points: Most clonotypes that expanded in the thyroid above 0.001 also showed up in blood.

Uncontrolled infection, other autoimmune disease, pregnancy or lactation led to exclusion. Diagnoses were established using clinical symptoms, serum thyroxine and TRAb, thyroid ultrasound and orbital computed tomography. There were TCR beta CDR3 regions amplified from RNA transcripts. HTBI primers drove first-round RT-PCR of the TCR CDR3. TCRdb analysed the multiplex PCR reads with MiXCR anew, one entry per CDR3 protein. Of over 500,000 distinct CDR3 sequences in the sample, 46% were seen once. The CDR3 totals 11 residues. Germline V gives CDR1 MGHRA, CDR2 YSYEKL. Trimming removed 5 bases from V and 9 bases from J; junction bases left unmatched: 4. Concerning this clonotype: Its antigen is unknown.

The receptor was derived from an adult woman with Graves' disease, either hyperthyroidism or ophthalmopathy (not recorded which). What was sequenced was peripheral blood or thyroid tissue (not recorded which). The chain combines TRBV4-1 with TRBJ2-7; 7 positions agree with TRBD1. In DNA form, the CDR3 reads TGCGCCAGCAGCGAACAGGGGAGGCAGTACTTC. It specifies CASSEQGRQYF.